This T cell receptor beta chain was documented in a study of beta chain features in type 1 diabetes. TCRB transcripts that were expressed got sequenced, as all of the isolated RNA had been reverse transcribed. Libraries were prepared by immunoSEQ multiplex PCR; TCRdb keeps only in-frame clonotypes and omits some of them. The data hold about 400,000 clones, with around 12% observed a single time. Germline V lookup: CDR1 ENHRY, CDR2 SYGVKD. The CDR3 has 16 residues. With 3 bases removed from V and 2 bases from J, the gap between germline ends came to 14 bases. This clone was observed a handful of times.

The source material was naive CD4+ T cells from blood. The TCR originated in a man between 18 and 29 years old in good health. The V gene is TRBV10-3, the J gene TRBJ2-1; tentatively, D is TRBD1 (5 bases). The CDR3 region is CAISDGAKGAYNEQFF. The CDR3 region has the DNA TGTGCCATCAGTGATGGGGCCAAAGGTGCCTACAATGAGCAGTTCTTC.